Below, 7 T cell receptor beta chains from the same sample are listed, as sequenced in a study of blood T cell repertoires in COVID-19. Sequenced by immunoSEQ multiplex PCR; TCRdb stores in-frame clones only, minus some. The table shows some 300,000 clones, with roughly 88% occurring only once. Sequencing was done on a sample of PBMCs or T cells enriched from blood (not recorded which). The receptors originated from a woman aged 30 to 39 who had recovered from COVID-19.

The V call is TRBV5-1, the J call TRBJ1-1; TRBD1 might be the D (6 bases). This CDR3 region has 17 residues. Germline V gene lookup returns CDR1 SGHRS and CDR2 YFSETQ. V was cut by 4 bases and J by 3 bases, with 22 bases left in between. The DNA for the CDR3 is TGCGCCAGCAGCCGGCGGGGGGGCACGGATGGAGACACTGAAGCTTTCTTT. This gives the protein CASSRRGGTDGDTEAFF.

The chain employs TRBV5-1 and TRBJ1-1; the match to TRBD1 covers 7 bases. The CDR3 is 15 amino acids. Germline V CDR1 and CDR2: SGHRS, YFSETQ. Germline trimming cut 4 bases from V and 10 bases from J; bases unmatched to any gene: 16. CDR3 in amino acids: CASSPVGQVLRGAFF. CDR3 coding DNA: TGCGCCAGCAGCCCCGTTGGACAGGTTCTAAGGGGAGCTTTCTTT.

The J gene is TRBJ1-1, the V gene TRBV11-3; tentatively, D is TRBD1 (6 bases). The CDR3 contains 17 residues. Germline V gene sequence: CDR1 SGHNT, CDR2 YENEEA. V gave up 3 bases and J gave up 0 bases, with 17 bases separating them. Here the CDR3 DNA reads TGTGCCAGCAGCTTGGGCTGGGGGCAACTCATGAACACTGAAGCTTTCTTT. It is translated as CASSLGWGQLMNTEAFF.

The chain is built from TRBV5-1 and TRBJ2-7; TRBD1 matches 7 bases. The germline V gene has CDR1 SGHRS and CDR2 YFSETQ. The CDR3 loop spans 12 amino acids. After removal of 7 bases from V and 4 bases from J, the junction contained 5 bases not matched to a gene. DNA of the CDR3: TGCGCCAGCTCGGGACAGCCATACGAGCAGTACTTC. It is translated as CASSGQPYEQYF.

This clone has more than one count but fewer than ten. CDR3 in DNA: TGTGCCAGTAGTATGATAAGGGGGAGCAATCAGCCCCAGCATTTT. Amino acid sequence: CASSMIRGSNQPQHF. The chain is built from TRBV19 and TRBJ1-5; perhaps TRBD1 as D (6 bases). The CDR3 runs 15 residues. The V and J ends lost 3 bases and 1 base respectively, with 10 bases between them. Per germline, CDR1 LNHDA and CDR2 SQIVND (reference sequence).

The CDR3 DNA follows: TGCGCCAGCAGTTACCCTAGCGGGAGCTCCTACGAGCAGTACTTC. Its translation: CASSYPSGSSYEQYF. The V gene is TRBV5-1, the J gene TRBJ2-7; 10 bases fit TRBD2. V was pared by 5 bases and J by 0 bases, with 5 bases of the junction left unmatched. In germline, CDR1 is SGHRS, CDR2 YFSETQ. The CDR3 has 15 amino acids. Full variable domain (rest looked up from reference TRBV5-1 and TRBJ2-7): KAGVTQTPRYLIKTRGQQVTLSCSPISGHRSVSWYQQTPGQGLQFLFEYFSETQRNKGNFPGRFSGRQFSNSRSEMNVSTLELGDSALYLCASSYPSGSSYEQYFGPGTRLTVT.

CDR3 nucleotide sequence: TGTGCCAGCAGTTTGGGAGGGACAGGCGGTGAAAAACTGTTTTTT. Translated, it gives CASSLGGTGGEKLFF. This chain links TRBV28 with TRBJ1-4, with TRBD1 identical over 8 bases. Germline assignment: CDR1 MDHEN and CDR2 SYDVKM. The V and J ends lost 3 bases and 7 bases, in that order; junction bases with no gene match: 7. The CDR3 is 15 residues long.